These T cell receptor beta chains were read from a single sample in a study of blood T cell repertoires in COVID-19. Sequencing used immunoSEQ multiplex PCR; TCRdb keeps in-frame clones, though not all of them. In the table there are 210,000 or so clones, 84% of which are singletons. The sequencing sample was made of peripheral blood. All receptors come from a woman aged 80 or older with COVID-19, enrolled during active disease. CDR3s include the opening cysteine and the closing phenylalanine or tryptophan. The D gene is left open where the match is weak. Clone sizes are given selectively: once, few, many, or a class where the clone is expanded.

DNA	CDR3	V	J	size	D
TGCGCCAGCAGCTTAGGCAGGGGCGTAGGGGGTGGCTACGAGCAGTACTTC	CASSLGRGVGGGYEQYF	TRBV5-1	TRBJ2-7	.	.
TGCAGCGTTGACAGCGGGAGGGCCAGCGGGGAGCTGTTTTTT	CSVDSGRASGELFF	TRBV29-1	TRBJ2-2	.	TRBD2
TGTGCCAGCAGTGAGCGTAGGGGCGGAACTAACTATGGCTACACCTTC	CASSERRGGTNYGYTF	TRBV25-1	TRBJ1-2	.	.
TGTGCCAGCACATCCTGGACAGGAGCCACAGATAATGAAAAACTGTTTTTT	CASTSWTGATDNEKLFF	TRBV27	TRBJ1-4	.	TRBD1
TGTGCCAGCTCACCCGGGACTAGCGGGAGGATCGGGGAGCTGTTTTTT	CASSPGTSGRIGELFF	TRBV18	TRBJ2-2	.	TRBD2
TGTGCCAGCTCACCACCGCCCCAGATCAATGAGCAGTTCTTC	CASSPPPQINEQFF	TRBV18	TRBJ2-1	.	.
TGTGCCAGCAGCCCCACCCGCCGGAGGGAGACCCAGTACTTC	CASSPTRRRETQYF	TRBV27	TRBJ2-5	.	.
TGTGCCAGCTCACACCCTTTGGAGACCAACGTCCTGACTTTC	CASSHPLETNVLTF	TRBV18	TRBJ2-6	.	.
TGTGCCAGCAGCTTTCACAGGGATTCACCCCTCCACTTT	CASSFHRDSPLHF	TRBV7-2	TRBJ1-6	.	.
TGTGCCAGCAGCCAAGCGGGCAGGACTAATGGCTACACCTTC	CASSQAGRTNGYTF	TRBV3-1/TRBV3-2	TRBJ1-2	.	.
TGCGCCAGCAGCCTTATAAGTAGTATCAGGGAAAAACTGTTTTTT	CASSLISSIREKLFF	TRBV4-1	TRBJ1-4	.	.
TGTGCCAGCAGCCCGGGACAGGGGGCGGGCTACACCTTC	CASSPGQGAGYTF	TRBV7-3	TRBJ1-2	.	TRBD1
TGTGCCAGCAGTGAACCGGGACAAGGAGCTTTCTTT	CASSEPGQGAFF	TRBV2	TRBJ1-1	.	.
TGTGCCAGCAGCTTTGTCTCAGGGCAAGAGACCCAGTACTTC	CASSFVSGQETQYF	TRBV7-9	TRBJ2-5	.	.
TGTGCCAGCAGCTCCTCCGGGTCCCGGGTTGAAGCTTTCTTT	CASSSSGSRVEAFF	TRBV6-5	TRBJ1-1	.	.
TGTGCCAGCTCCCCTAGCCCAACAGGGACCTATGGCTACACCTTC	CASSPSPTGTYGYTF	TRBV18	TRBJ1-2	.	.
TGCGCCAGCAGCCAAGTAGCCAGGGTGAACTACAATGAGCAGTTCTTC	CASSQVARVNYNEQFF	TRBV4-1	TRBJ2-1	.	.
TGTGCCAGCTCAGGGGGGGTGGGAAATCAGCCCCAGCATTTT	CASSGGVGNQPQHF	TRBV18	TRBJ1-5	few	.
TGTGCCAGCAGCTTAGTCGCCAGGGGGAATTCTGGCTACACCTTC	CASSLVARGNSGYTF	TRBV7-9	TRBJ1-2	.	TRBD1
TGTGCCAGCAGTGGGGGGGATCTTATCTATGGCTACACCTTC	CASSGGDLIYGYTF	TRBV28	TRBJ1-2	.	.
TGCGCCAGCAGCCTTCGTCTAGCGGGCTCCGGGGAGCTGTTTTTT	CASSLRLAGSGELFF	TRBV5-1	TRBJ2-2	.	TRBD2
TGTGCCAGCTCACCAAGCCGTCTGGGTCGGGGTGAAAAACTGTTTTTT	CASSPSRLGRGEKLFF	TRBV18	TRBJ1-4	.	.
TGTGCCAGCAGCTTGGGAGGACCTCGGAACGAGCAGTACTTC	CASSLGGPRNEQYF	TRBV11-1	TRBJ2-7	.	.
TGCGCCAGCAGCCCCCCTAATCGGCCGGGGGAGCGGGAGGGCTACACCTTC	CASSPPNRPGEREGYTF	TRBV5-1	TRBJ1-2	.	.
TGTGCCAGCAGCTCCGCTTGGGGAGGCACAGATACGCAGTATTTT	CASSSAWGGTDTQYF	TRBV11-2	TRBJ2-3	.	.
TGTGCCAGCAGCTTAATGGGGACAGGGTTGGTAGCCAAAAACATTCAGTACTTC	CASSLMGTGLVAKNIQYF	TRBV7-3	TRBJ2-4	.	TRBD1
TGTGCCAGCAGTGAAGCGCGTAGTAACACTGAAGCTTTCTTT	CASSEARSNTEAFF	TRBV6-1	TRBJ1-1	once	.